The 21 T cell receptor beta chains below were found in one sample sequenced in a study of OX40 agonist ivuxolimab in advanced cancers. Clones were read by immunoSEQ multiplex PCR, and TCRdb kept only the in-frame ones, dropping some. Of 55,000 to 75,000 clones listed, roughly nine tenths are singletons. Sequencing was performed on CD4+ or CD8+ T cells sorted from blood, taken in a trial of the OX40 agonist ivuxolimab. Receptors originate from an adult with an advanced solid tumor such as melanoma, head and neck, liver or kidney cancer.

V gene TRBV6-5 combines with J gene TRBJ1-3; D unclear. V lost 8 bases, J lost 2 bases, and 4 bases lay in between. The CDR3 has 11 amino acids. The V gene's germline CDR1 is MNHEY and CDR2 SVGAGI. The CDR3 bases are TGTGCCAGCGGAACTGGAAACACCATATATTTT. Translation gives CASGTGNTIYF.

The J gene is TRBJ1-1, the V gene TRBV6-6; D is uncertain. The germline gives CDR1 MNHNY, CDR2 SVGAGI (reference sequence). V was shortened by 0 bases and J by 7 bases, with 6 bases between the two germline ends. CDR3 length: 12 residues. Written as DNA, the CDR3 is TGTGCCAGCAGTTACTCCGAGGATGAAGCTTTCTTT. Its protein product is CASSYSEDEAFF.

The J gene is TRBJ1-3, the V gene TRBV9, with D unclear. V lost 3 bases to trimming and J lost 0 bases, with 16 bases between them. Germline V lookup: CDR1 SGDLS, CDR2 YYNGEE. The CDR3 contains 17 residues. CDR3 DNA sequence: TGTGCCAGCAGCGCCCTAGAGACCATGTTCTCTGGAAACACCATATATTTT. Encoded protein: CASSALETMFSGNTIYF.

The rearrangement links TRBV7-9 to TRBJ2-5; TRBD2 agrees at 9 bases. After removal of 1 base from V and 6 bases from J, the junction contained 9 bases not matched to a gene. The germline V gene encodes CDR1 SEHNR and CDR2 FQNEAQ (reference sequence). The CDR3 contains 16 residues. The DNA of the CDR3 is TGTGCCAGCAGCTTAGTCCCTAGCGGGATTGGTAAGACCCAGTACTTC. Translating gives CASSLVPSGIGKTQYF. The full variable domain, its missing parts supplied by reference TRBV7-9 and TRBJ2-5, is DTGVSQNPRHKITKRGQNVTFRCDPISEHNRLYWYRQTLGQGPEFLTYFQNEAQLEKSRLLSDRFSAERPKGSFSTLEIQRTEQGDSAMYLCASSLVPSGIGKTQYFGPGTRLLVL.

This clone has just one count. The rearrangement uses TRBV7-9 and TRBJ2-7; no definite D call. CDR3 length: 12 amino acids. CDR1 and CDR2 (germline): SEHNR, FQNEAQ (reference sequence). The ends were cut back, 5 bases at V and 6 bases at J, with 11 bases in the middle. The chain's CDR3 is CASSLGTAEQYF. The CDR3, as DNA: TGTGCCAGCAGCCTAGGCACAGCCGAGCAGTACTTC.

The chain couples TRBV7-6 to TRBJ2-3; D is unclear. The CDR3 is made up of 14 amino acids. CDR1 SGHVS and CDR2 FNYEAQ come from the germline V gene. Trimming shortened V by 5 bases and J by 0 bases, and 9 bases separated the two germline ends. The CDR3 loop reads CASSRTASTDTQYF. The CDR3, as DNA: TGTGCCAGCAGCCGGACGGCTAGCACAGATACGCAGTATTTT.

The chain carries TRBV7-3 and TRBJ2-7; D is unclear. The CDR3 contains 15 residues. V lost 5 bases, J lost 5 bases, and 19 bases lay in between. Germline values: CDR1 SGHTA, CDR2 FQGTGA. CDR3 nucleotide sequence: TGTGCCAGCAGCCCCCTCAAGGCAGGCCGGGACGAGCAGTACTTC. This encodes CASSPLKAGRDEQYF.

Points on this clone: Other nucleotide sequences from this sample produce the same CDR3. The chain links TRBV2 to TRBJ2-1; D gene unclear. Germline CDR1 is SNHLY and CDR2 is FYNNEI. The CDR3 is made up of 11 amino acids. Trimming took 9 bases from V and 5 from J, leaving 8 bases between them. The CDR3 region has the DNA TGTGCCAGTACTGACAACAATGAGCAGTTCTTC. Translating gives CASTDNNEQFF.

This chain uses TRBV5-6 with TRBJ2-7; D is unclear. V lost 4 bases and J 3 bases, leaving 11 bases between the germline ends. The CDR3 loop spans 13 amino acids. Germline CDR1 SGHDT, CDR2 YYEEEE. CDR3 protein: CASSAGPDYEQYF. The CDR3 nucleotides read TGTGCCAGCAGCGCAGGACCAGACTACGAGCAGTACTTC.

This clone was observed a few times. This rearrangement joins TRBV27 to TRBJ2-5; D gene ambiguous. The V gene lost 5 bases and the J gene lost 3 bases, with 7 bases spanning the gap. Germline V gene lookup returns CDR1 MNHEY and CDR2 SMNVEV (reference sequence). The CDR3 has 12 residues. This CDR3 is CASSPIKETQYF. In DNA, the CDR3 is TGTGCCAGCAGTCCCATAAAAGAGACCCAGTACTTC.

The chain links TRBV15 to TRBJ2-5, with 12 bases that match TRBD2. Germline loops: CDR1 LNHNV, CDR2 YYDKDF (reference sequence). Trimming cost V 5 bases and J 5 bases; bases outside gene matches: 15. The CDR3 runs 18 residues. CDR3 nucleotide sequence: TGTGCCACCAGCCCACGGACTAGCGGGGCACAGCGTGGGGAGACCCAGTACTTC. It translates to CATSPRTSGAQRGETQYF.

The V and J genes are TRBV28 and TRBJ2-7, with TRBD2 matching over 7 bases. The length of the CDR3 is 13 residues. Germline CDR1 is MDHEN and CDR2 is SYDVKM. The V segment lost 7 bases and the J segment 3 bases; nucleotides outside the gene matches: 6. CDR3 amino acids: CASKSPSGYEQYF. The DNA for the CDR3 is TGTGCCAGCAAAAGTCCTAGCGGCTACGAGCAGTACTTC.

The chain carries TRBV11-2 and TRBJ2-7, with no clear D. The CDR3 consists of 14 residues. In germline, CDR1 is SGHAT, CDR2 FQNNGV. Trimming pared 5 bases from V and 5 bases from J, leaving 16 bases between. CDR3 sequence (DNA): TGTGCCAGCAGCCCCAAGGTGTATAGCCACGAGCAGTACTTC. Protein product: CASSPKVYSHEQYF.

V gene TRBV2 combines with J gene TRBJ1-1; D call uncertain. CDR3 length: 16 residues. Trimming left V 3 bases short and J 3 bases short, with 17 bases between. Germline CDR1 reads SNHLY; CDR2 reads FYNNEI. The CDR3 DNA sequence: TGTGCCAGCAGTGAGGAGAGGGATCTTTTTTACACTGAAGCTTTCTTT. Residues: CASSEERDLFYTEAFF.

V gene TRBV25-1 combines with J gene TRBJ2-2; 7 nucleotides match TRBD1. This CDR3 comprises 16 residues. CDR1 is MGHDK, CDR2 SYGVNS, per germline. V shed 0 bases, J shed 3 bases, and the junction held 4 bases outside the gene matches. The CDR3 region is CASSEYNQGDTGELFF. CDR3 nucleotide sequence: TGTGCCAGCAGTGAATATAATCAGGGGGACACCGGGGAGCTGTTTTTT.

V is TRBV4-3 and J is TRBJ1-5, with D possibly matching TRBD1 (5 bases). Trimming removed 3 bases at V and 0 bases at J, with 6 bases between. The CDR3 is made up of 14 amino acids. Germline V gene sequence: CDR1 LGHNA, CDR2 YSLEER. CDR3 sequence: CASSQGLSNQPQHF. The DNA for the CDR3 is TGCGCCAGCAGCCAGGGGCTTAGCAATCAGCCCCAGCATTTT.

The chain links TRBV28 to TRBJ1-4; 9 positions match TRBD1. The CDR3 runs to 16 residues. V lost 4 bases, J lost 7 bases, and 10 bases stayed unmatched. The germline V gene has CDR1 MDHEN and CDR2 SYDVKM. In DNA, the CDR3 is TGTGCCAGCAGTTCGACTCCGGGACAGGGTCCTGAAAAACTGTTTTTT. Translated, it gives CASSSTPGQGPEKLFF.

The V gene is TRBV19, the J gene TRBJ2-4; possible D gene TRBD1, 7 bases. The CDR3 loop spans 17 amino acids. V shed 6 bases and J shed 0 bases, with 18 bases lying between them. Germline CDR1 is LNHDA and CDR2 is SQIVND (reference sequence). CDR3 amino acids: CASSTSGDSLAKNIQYF. As DNA, the CDR3 is TGTGCCAGTAGCACCTCGGGGGACAGCCTAGCCAAAAACATTCAGTACTTC.

This chain uses TRBV19 with TRBJ2-1; 10 bases are a match to TRBD2. The CDR3 contains 17 residues. The V segment lost 1 base and the J segment 8 bases; nucleotides outside the gene matches: 11. Germline CDR1 is LNHDA and CDR2 is SQIVND (reference sequence). CDR3 protein: CASSIGLAGGSFDEQFF. CDR3 bases: TGTGCCAGTAGTATAGGTTTAGCGGGAGGATCTTTCGATGAGCAGTTCTTC.

This sequence joins TRBV19 and TRBJ2-1; the D is unclear. This CDR3 has 14 residues. Trimming cost V 3 bases and J 4 bases, with 10 bases left between them. CDR1 is LNHDA, CDR2 SQIVND, per germline (reference sequence). CDR3 sequence reads: CASSMATPYNEQFF. The CDR3 coding sequence is TGTGCCAGTAGTATGGCGACTCCTTACAATGAGCAGTTCTTC.

The chain has TRBV5-4 and TRBJ1-2; tentatively, D is TRBD1 (5 bases). Germline V gene lookup returns CDR1 SGHNT and CDR2 YYREEE (reference sequence). The CDR3 contains 14 residues. Trimming took 4 bases from V and 4 from J, leaving 14 bases between them. CDR3 residues: CASSSPTVSYGYTF. The CDR3 region has the DNA TGTGCCAGCAGCAGCCCGACAGTTAGCTATGGCTACACCTTC.